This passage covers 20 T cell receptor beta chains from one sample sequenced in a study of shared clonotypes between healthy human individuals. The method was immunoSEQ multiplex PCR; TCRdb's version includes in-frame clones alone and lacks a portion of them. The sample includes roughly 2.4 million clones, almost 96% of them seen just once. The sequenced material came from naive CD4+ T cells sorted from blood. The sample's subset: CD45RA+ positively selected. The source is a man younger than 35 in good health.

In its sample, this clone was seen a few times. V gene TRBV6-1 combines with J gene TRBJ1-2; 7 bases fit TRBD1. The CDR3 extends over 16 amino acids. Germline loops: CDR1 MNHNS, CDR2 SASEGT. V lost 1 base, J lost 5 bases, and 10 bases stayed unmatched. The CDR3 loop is CASSEGTGRSAYGYTF. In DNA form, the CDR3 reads TGTGCCAGCAGTGAAGGGACAGGTCGCTCCGCGTATGGCTACACCTTC.

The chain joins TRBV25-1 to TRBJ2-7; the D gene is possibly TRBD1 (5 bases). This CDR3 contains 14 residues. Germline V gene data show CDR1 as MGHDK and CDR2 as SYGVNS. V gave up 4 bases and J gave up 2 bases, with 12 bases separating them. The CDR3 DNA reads TGTGCCAGCAGTGCCCAACCAGGGACCTACGAGCAGTACTTC. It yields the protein CASSAQPGTYEQYF.

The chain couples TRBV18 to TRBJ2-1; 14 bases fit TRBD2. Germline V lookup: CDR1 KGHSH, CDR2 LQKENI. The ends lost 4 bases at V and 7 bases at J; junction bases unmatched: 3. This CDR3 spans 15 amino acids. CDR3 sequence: CASSLGTSGGNEQFF. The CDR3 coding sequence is TGTGCCAGCTCACTGGGGACTAGCGGGGGAAATGAGCAGTTCTTC.

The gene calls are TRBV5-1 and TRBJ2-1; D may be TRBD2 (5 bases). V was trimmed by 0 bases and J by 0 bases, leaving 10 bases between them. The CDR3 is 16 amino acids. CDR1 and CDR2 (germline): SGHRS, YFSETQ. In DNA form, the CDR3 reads TGCGCCAGCAGCTTGGAGGTGGGGAGCTCCTACAATGAGCAGTTCTTC. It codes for CASSLEVGSSYNEQFF.

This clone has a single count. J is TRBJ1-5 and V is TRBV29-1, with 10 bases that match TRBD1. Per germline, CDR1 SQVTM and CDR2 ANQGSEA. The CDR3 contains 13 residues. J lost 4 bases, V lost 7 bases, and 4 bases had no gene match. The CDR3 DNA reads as TGCAGCGGGGGACAGGGGATAAATCAGCCCCAGCATTTT. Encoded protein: CSGGQGINQPQHF.

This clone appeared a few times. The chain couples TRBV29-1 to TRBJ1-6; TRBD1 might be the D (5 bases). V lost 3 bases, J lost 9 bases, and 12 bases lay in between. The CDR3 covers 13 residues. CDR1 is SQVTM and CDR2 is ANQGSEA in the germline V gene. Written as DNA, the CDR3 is TGCAGCGTTGAGGGGGAATTGGGTTCACCCCTCCACTTT. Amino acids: CSVEGELGSPLHF.

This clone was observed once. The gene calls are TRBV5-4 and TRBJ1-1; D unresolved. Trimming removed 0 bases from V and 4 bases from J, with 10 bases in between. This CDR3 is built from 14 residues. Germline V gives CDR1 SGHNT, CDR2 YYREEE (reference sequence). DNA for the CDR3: TGTGCCAGCAGCTTGGAAAGTATGAGCACTGAAGCTTTCTTT. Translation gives CASSLESMSTEAFF.

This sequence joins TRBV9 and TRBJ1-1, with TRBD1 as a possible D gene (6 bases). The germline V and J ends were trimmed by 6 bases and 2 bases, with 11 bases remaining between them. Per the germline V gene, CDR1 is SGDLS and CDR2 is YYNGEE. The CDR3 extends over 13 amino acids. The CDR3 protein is CASTKQGNTEAFF. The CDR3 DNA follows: TGTGCCAGCACCAAACAGGGTAACACTGAAGCTTTCTTT.

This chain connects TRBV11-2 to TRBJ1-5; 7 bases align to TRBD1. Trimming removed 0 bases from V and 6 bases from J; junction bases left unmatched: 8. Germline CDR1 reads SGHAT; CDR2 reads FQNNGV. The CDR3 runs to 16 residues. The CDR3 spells CASSLDDTGVGQPQHF. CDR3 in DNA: TGTGCCAGCAGCTTAGACGACACAGGGGTAGGTCAGCCCCAGCATTTT. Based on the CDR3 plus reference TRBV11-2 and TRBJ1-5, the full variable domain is EAGVAQSPRYKIIEKRQSVAFWCNPISGHATLYWYQQILGQGPKLLIQFQNNGVVDDSQLPKDRFSAERLKGVDSTLKIQPAKLEDSAVYLCASSLDDTGVGQPQHFGDGTRLSIL.

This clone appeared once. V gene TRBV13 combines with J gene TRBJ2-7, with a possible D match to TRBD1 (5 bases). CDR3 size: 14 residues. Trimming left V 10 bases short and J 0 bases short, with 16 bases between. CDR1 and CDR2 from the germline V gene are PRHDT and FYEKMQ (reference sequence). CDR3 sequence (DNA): TGTGCCACCAACCCCTGGGGCAACTCCTACGAGCAGTACTTC. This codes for CATNPWGNSYEQYF.

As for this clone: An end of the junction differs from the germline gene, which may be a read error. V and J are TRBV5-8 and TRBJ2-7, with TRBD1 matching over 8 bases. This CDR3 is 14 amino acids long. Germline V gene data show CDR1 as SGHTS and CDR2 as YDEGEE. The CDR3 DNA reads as TGTGCCAACAGCCGGACAGGGCTTCTCAGCGAGCAGTACTTC. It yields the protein CANSRTGLLSEQYF.

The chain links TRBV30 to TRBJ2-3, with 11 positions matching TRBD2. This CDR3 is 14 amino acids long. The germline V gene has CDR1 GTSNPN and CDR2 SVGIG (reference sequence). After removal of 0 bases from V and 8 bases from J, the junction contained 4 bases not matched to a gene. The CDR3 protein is CAWSVLSGGGTQYF. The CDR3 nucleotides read TGTGCCTGGAGTGTACTTAGCGGGGGGGGTACGCAGTATTTT. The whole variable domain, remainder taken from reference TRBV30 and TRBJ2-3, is SQTIHQWPATLVQPVGSPLSLECTVEGTSNPNLYWYRQAAGRGLQLLFYSVGIGQISSEVPQNLSASRPQDRQFILSSKKLLLSDSGFYLCAWSVLSGGGTQYFGPGTRLTVL.

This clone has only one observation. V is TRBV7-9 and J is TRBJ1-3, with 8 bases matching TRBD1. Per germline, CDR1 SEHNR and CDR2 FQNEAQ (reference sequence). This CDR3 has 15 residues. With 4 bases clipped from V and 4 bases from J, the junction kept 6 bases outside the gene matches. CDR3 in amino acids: CASSSAGTGGNTIYF. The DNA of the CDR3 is TGTGCCAGCAGCTCCGCCGGGACAGGCGGAAACACCATATATTTT.

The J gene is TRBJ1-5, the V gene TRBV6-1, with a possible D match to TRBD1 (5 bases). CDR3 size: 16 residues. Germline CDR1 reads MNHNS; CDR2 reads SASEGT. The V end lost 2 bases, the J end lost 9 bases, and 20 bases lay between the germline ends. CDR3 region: CASSEYMTDWYSPQHF. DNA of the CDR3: TGTGCCAGCAGTGAATATATGACAGACTGGTATTCGCCCCAGCATTTT.

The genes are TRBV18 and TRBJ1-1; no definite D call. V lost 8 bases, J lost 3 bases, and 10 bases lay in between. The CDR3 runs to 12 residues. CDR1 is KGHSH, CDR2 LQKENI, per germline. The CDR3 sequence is CASGRRDTEAFF. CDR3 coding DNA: TGTGCCAGCGGGAGACGTGACACTGAAGCTTTCTTT.

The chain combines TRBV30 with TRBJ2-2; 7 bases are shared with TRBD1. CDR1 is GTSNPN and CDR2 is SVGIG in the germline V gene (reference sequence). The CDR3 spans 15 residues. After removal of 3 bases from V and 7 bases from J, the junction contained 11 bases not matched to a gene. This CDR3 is CAWRPRNRGGGELFF. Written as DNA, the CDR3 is TGTGCCTGGAGGCCAAGGAACAGGGGCGGCGGGGAGCTGTTTTTT.

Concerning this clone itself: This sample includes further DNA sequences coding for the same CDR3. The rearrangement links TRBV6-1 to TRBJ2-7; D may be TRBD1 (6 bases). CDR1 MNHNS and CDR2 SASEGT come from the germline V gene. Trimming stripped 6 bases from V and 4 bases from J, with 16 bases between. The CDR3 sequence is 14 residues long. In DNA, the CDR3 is TGTGCCAGCAGCAGAACAGGGTCATCGTACGAGCAGTACTTC. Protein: CASSRTGSSYEQYF.

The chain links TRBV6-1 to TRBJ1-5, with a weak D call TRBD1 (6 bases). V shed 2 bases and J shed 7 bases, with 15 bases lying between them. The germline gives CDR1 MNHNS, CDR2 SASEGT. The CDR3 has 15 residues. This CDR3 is CASSEMGAGGQPQHF. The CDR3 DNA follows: TGTGCCAGCAGTGAAATGGGGGCTGGAGGCCAGCCCCAGCATTTT.

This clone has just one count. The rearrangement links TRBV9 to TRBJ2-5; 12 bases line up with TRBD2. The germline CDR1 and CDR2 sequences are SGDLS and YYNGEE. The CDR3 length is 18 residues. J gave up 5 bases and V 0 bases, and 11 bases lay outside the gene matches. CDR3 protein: CASSVAATSGSLGETQYF. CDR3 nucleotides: TGTGCCAGCAGCGTAGCGGCGACTAGCGGGAGTTTGGGGGAGACCCAGTACTTC. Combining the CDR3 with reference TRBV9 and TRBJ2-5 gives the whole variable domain DSGVTQTPKHLITATGQRVTLRCSPRSGDLSVYWYQQSLDQGLQFLIQYYNGEERAKGNILERFSAQQFPDLHSELNLSSLELGDSALYFCASSVAATSGSLGETQYFGPGTRLLVL.

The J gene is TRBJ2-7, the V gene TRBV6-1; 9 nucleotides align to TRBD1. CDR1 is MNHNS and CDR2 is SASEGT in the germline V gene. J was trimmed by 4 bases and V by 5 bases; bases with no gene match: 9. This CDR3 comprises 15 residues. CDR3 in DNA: TGTGCCAGCAGTTGGCCGGGACAGGGAATTTACGAGCAGTACTTC. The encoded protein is CASSWPGQGIYEQYF.